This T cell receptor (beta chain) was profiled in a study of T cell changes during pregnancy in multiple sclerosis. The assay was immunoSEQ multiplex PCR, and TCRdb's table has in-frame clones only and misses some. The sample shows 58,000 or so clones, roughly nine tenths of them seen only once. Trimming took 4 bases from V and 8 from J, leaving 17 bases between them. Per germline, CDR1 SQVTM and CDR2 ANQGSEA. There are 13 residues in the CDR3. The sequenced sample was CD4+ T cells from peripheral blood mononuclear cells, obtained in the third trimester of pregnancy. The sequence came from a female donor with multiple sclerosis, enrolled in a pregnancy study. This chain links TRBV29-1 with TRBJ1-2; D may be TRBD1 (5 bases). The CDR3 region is CSVAAGLWAGYTF. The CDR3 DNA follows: TGCAGCGTTGCGGCAGGGCTATGGGCGGGCTACACCTTC.